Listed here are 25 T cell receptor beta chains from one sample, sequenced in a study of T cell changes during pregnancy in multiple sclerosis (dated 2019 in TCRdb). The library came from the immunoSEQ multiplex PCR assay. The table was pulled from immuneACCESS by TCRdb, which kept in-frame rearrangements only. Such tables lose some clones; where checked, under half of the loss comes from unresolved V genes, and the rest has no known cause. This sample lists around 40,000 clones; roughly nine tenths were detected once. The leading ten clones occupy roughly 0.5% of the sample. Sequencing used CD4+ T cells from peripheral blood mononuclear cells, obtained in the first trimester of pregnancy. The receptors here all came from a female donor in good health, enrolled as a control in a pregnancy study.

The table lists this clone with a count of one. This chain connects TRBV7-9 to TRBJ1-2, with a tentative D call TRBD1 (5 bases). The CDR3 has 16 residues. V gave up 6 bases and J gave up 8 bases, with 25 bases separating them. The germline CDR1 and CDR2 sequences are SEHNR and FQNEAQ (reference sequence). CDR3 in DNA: TGTGCCAGCAGTTCACCAGACCAGGGTTTGGAGTGGGGCTACACCTTC. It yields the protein CASSSPDQGLEWGYTF.

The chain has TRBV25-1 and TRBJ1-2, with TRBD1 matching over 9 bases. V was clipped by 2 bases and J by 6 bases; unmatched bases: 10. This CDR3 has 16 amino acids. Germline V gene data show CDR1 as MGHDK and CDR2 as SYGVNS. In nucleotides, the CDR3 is TGTGCCAGCAGTGAACTCCCCACAGGGGGCGCGAATGGCTACACCTTC. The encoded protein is CASSELPTGGANGYTF.

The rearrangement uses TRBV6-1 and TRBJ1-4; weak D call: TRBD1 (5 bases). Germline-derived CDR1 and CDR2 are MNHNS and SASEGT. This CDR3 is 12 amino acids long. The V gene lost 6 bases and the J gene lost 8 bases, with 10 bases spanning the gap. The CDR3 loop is CASRRRDEKLFF. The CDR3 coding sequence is TGTGCCAGCAGGAGGAGGGACGAAAAACTGTTTTTT.

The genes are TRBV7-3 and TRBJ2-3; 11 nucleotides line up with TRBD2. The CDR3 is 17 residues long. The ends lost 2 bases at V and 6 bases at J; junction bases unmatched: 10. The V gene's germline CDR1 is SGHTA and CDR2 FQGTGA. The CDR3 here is CASSLGAIAGGRDTQYF. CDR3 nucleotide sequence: TGTGCCAGCAGCTTAGGCGCAATAGCGGGGGGGCGCGATACGCAGTATTTT. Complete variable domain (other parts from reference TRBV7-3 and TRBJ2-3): GAGVSQTPSNKVTEKGKYVELRCDPISGHTALYWYRQSLGQGPEFLIYFQGTGAADDSGLPNDRFFAVRPEGSVSTLKIQRTERGDSAVYLCASSLGAIAGGRDTQYFGPGTRLTVL.

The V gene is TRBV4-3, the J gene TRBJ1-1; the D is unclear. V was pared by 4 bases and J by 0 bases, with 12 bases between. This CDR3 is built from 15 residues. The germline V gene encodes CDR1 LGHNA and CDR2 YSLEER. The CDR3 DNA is TGCGCCAGCAGCCCGCAGGTGGCCATGAACACTGAAGCTTTCTTT. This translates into CASSPQVAMNTEAFF.

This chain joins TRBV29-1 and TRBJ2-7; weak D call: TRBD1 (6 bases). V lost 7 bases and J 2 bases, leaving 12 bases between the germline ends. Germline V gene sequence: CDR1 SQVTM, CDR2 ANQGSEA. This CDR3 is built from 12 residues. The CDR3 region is CSARQETYEQYF. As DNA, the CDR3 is TGCAGCGCCCGACAGGAAACCTACGAGCAGTACTTC.

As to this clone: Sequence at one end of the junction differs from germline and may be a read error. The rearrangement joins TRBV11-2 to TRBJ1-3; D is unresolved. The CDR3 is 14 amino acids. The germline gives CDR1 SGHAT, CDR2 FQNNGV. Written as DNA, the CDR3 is TGTGCCAGCACCTTAGGGAGTCCTGGAAACACCATATATTTT. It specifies CASTLGSPGNTIYF.

The CDR3 spells CASSPTLKRGNTEAFF. CDR3 nucleotides: TGTGCCAGCAGCCCCACCCTCAAACGGGGGAACACTGAAGCTTTCTTT. The rearrangement uses TRBV7-3 and TRBJ1-1; D unclear. The V gene lost 5 bases and the J gene lost 1 base, with 17 bases spanning the gap. Germline assignment: CDR1 SGHTA and CDR2 FQGTGA. This CDR3 is 16 amino acids long.

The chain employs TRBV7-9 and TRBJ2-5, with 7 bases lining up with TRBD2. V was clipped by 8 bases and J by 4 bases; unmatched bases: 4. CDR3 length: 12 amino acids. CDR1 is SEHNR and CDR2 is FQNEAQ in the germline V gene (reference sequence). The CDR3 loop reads CASRSGGETQYF. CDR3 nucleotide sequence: TGTGCCAGCCGGTCGGGGGGAGAGACCCAGTACTTC. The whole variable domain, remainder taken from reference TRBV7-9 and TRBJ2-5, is DTGVSQNPRHKITKRGQNVTFRCDPISEHNRLYWYRQTLGQGPEFLTYFQNEAQLEKSRLLSDRFSAERPKGSFSTLEIQRTEQGDSAMYLCASRSGGETQYFGPGTRLLVL.

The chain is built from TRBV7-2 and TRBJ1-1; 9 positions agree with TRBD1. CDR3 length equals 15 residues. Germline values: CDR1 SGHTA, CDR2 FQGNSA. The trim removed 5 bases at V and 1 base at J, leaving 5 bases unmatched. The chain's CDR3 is CASSAGTGWNTEAFF. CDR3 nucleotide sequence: TGTGCCAGCAGCGCGGGGACAGGGTGGAACACTGAAGCTTTCTTT. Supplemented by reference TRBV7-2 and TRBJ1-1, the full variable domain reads GAGVSQSPSNKVTEKGKDVELRCDPISGHTALYWYRQSLGQGLEFLIYFQGNSAPDKSGLPSDRFSAERTGGSVSTLTIQRTQQEDSAVYLCASSAGTGWNTEAFFGQGTRLTVV.

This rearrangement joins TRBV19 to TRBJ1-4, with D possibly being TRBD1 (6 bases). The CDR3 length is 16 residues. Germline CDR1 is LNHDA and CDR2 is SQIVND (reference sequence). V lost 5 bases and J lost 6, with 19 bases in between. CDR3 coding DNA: TGTGCCAGTAGTTTCACGCGGACAGAAAAATATGAAAAACTGTTTTTT. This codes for CASSFTRTEKYEKLFF.

The CDR3 loop reads CASTVTAGGSEAFF. The CDR3 DNA follows: TGCGCCTCCACGGTTACTGCAGGGGGCAGTGAAGCTTTCTTT. The rearrangement links TRBV5-1 to TRBJ1-1, with TRBD1 identical over 8 bases. There are 14 residues in the CDR3. With V trimmed by 10 bases and J by 7 bases, 15 bases remained unmatched. Germline loops: CDR1 SGHRS, CDR2 YFSETQ.

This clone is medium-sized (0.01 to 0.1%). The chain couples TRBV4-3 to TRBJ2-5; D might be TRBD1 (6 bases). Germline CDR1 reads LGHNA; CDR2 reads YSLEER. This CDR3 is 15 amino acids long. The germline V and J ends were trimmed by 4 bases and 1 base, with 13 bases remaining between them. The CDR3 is CASSPRGGTQETQYF. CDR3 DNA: TGCGCCAGCAGCCCCCGAGGGGGTACCCAAGAGACCCAGTACTTC.

The CDR3 region is CASSPLKPQETQYF. Here the CDR3 DNA reads TGTGCCAGCAGCCCCCTTAAGCCTCAAGAGACCCAGTACTTC. The chain is built from TRBV5-6 and TRBJ2-5; D unresolved. Germline V CDR1 and CDR2: SGHDT, YYEEEE. V was clipped by 4 bases and J by 2 bases, with 12 bases between them. This CDR3 region has 14 residues.

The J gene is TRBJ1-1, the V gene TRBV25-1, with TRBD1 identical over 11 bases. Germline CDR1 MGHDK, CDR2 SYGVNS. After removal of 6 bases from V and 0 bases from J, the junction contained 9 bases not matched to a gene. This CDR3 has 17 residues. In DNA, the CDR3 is TGTGCCAGCAGAGAGGGACAGGGGGATGCGATGAACACTGAAGCTTTCTTT. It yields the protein CASREGQGDAMNTEAFF.

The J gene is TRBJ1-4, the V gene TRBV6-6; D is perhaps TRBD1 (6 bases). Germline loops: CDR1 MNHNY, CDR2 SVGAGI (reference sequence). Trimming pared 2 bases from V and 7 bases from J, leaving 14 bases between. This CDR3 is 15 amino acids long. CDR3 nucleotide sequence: TGTGCCAGCAGTTACAGGGGGGCTAGCGGTGAAAAACTGTTTTTT. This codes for CASSYRGASGEKLFF.

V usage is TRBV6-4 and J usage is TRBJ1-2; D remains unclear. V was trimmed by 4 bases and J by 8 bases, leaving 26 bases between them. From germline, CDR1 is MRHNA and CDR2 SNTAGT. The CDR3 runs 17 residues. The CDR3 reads CASSAHPSLTAVGGYTF. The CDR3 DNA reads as TGTGCCAGCAGTGCCCACCCCAGTTTAACCGCGGTAGGAGGCTACACCTTC.

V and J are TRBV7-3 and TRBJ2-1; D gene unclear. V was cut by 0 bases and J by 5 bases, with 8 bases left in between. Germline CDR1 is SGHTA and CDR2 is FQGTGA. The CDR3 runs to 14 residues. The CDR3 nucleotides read TGTGCCAGCAGCTTAACCTCTTTAGACAATGAGCAGTTCTTC. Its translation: CASSLTSLDNEQFF.

The DNA of the CDR3 is TGTGCCAGCAGTGAACCCAGGGGGCCAAAACTGTTTTTT. Translation: CASSEPRGPKLFF. The chain joins TRBV2 to TRBJ1-4; 8 bases map to TRBD1. This CDR3 contains 13 residues. Trimming took 2 bases from V and 10 from J; bases not matched to a gene: 3. CDR1 is SNHLY, CDR2 FYNNEI, per germline.

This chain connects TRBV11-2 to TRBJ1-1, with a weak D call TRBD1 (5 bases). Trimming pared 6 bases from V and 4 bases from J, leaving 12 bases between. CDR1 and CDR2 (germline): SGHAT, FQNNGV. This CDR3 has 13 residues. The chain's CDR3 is CASRRTTVTEAFF. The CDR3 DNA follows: TGTGCCAGCAGACGGACGACAGTCACTGAAGCTTTCTTT.

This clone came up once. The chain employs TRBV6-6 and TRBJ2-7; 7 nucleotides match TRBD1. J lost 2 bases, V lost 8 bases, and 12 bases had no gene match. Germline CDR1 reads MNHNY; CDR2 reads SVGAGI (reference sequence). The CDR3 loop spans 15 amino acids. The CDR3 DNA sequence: TGTGCCAGCCAACGCGACAGGGAAATTACCTACGAGCAGTACTTC. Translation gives CASQRDREITYEQYF.

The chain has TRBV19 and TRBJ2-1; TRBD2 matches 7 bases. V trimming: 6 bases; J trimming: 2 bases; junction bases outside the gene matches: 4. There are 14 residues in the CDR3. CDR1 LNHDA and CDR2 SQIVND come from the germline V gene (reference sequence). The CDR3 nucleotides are TGTGCCAGTAGCTACGGGGGGACCTACAATGAGCAGTTCTTC. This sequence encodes CASSYGGTYNEQFF.

The CDR3 DNA follows: TGTGCCAGCAGTCGGACAATCTACGAGCAGTACTTC. It yields the protein CASSRTIYEQYF. The J gene is TRBJ2-5, the V gene TRBV28, with D possibly TRBD1 on 5 matching bases. The DNA end is more similar to TRBJ2-7, so the J call may be wrong. There are 12 residues in the CDR3. CDR1 and CDR2 (germline): MDHEN, SYDVKM.

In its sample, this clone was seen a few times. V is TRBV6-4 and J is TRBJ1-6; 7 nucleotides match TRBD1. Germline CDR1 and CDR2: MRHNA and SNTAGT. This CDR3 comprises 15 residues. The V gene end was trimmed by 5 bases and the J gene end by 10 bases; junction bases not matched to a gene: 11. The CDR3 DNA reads TGTGCCAGCAGTACGAACAGGGGTGTGGAATCACCCCTCCACTTT. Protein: CASSTNRGVESPLHF.

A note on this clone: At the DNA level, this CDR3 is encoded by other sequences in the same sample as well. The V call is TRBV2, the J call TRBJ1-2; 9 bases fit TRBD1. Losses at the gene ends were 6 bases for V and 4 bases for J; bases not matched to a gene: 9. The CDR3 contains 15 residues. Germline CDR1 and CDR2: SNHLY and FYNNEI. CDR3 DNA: TGTGCCAGCAGGGACAGGGGATCAATTCTCTATGGCTACACCTTC. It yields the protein CASRDRGSILYGYTF.